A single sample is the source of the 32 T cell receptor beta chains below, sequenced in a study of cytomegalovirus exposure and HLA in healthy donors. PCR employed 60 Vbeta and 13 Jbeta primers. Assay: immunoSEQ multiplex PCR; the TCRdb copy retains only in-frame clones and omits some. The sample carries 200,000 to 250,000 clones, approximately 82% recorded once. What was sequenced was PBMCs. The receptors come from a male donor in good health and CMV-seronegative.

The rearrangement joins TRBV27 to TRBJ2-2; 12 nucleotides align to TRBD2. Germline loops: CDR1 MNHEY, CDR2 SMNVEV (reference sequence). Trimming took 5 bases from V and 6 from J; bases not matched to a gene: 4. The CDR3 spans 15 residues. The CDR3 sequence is CASSRLAGVPGELFF. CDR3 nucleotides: TGTGCCAGCAGTAGACTAGCGGGGGTCCCCGGGGAGCTGTTTTTT.

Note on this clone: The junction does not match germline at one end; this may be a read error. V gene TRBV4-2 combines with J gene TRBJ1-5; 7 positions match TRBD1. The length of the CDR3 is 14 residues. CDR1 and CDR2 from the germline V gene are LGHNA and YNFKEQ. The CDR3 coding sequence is TGTGCCAGCAGCGAAGACAGGGCCAATCAGCCCCAGCATTTT. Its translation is CASSEDRANQPQHF.

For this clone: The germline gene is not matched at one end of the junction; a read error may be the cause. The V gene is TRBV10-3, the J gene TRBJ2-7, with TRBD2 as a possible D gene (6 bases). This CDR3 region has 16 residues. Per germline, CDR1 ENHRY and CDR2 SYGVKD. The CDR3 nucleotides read TGTGCCATCAGTGAGTCGATCGGGCGGGGAGGCTACGAGCAGTGCTTC. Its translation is CAISESIGRGGYEQCF.

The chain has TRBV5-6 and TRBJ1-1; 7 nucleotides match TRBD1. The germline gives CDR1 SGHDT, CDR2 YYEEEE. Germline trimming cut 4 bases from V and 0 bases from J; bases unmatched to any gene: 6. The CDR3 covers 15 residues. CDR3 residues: CASSVTGPMNTEAFF. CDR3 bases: TGTGCCAGCAGCGTGACAGGGCCGATGAACACTGAAGCTTTCTTT.

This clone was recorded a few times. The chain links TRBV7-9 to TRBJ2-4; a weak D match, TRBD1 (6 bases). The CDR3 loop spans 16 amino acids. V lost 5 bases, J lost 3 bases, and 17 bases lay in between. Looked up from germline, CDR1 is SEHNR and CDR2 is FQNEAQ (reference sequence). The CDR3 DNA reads TGTGCCAGCAGCCCAGCCCAACAGGGCGGCAAAAACATTCAGTACTTC. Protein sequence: CASSPAQQGGKNIQYF.

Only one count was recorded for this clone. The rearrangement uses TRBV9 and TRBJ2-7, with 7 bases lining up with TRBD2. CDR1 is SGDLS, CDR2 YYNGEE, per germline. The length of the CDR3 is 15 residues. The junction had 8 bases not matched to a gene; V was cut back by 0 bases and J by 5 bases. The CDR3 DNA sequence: TGTGCCAGCAGCGTAGAGGCGGGAGCGGTCAACGAGCAGTACTTC. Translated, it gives CASSVEAGAVNEQYF.

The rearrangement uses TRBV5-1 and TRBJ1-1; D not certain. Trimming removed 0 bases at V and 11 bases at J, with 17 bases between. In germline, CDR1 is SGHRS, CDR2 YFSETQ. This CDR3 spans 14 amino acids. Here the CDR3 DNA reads TGCGCCAGCAGCTTGGACATCACGGCCATCGGGGCTTTCTTT. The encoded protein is CASSLDITAIGAFF. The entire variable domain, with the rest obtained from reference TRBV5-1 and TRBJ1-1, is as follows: KAGVTQTPRYLIKTRGQQVTLSCSPISGHRSVSWYQQTPGQGLQFLFEYFSETQRNKGNFPGRFSGRQFSNSRSEMNVSTLELGDSALYLCASSLDITAIGAFFGQGTRLTVV.

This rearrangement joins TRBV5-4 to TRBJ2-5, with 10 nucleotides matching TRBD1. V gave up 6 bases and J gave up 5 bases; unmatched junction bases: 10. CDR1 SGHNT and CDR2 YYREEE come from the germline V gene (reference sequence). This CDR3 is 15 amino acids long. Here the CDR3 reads CASTVSGTGVETQYF. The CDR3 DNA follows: TGTGCCAGCACCGTCAGCGGGACAGGGGTTGAGACCCAGTACTTC.

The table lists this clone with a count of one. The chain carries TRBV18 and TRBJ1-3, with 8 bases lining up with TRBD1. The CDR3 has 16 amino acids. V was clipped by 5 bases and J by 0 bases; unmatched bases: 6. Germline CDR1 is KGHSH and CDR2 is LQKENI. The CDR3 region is CASSATGADSGNTIYF. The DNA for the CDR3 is TGTGCCAGCTCAGCGACAGGGGCCGACTCTGGAAACACCATATATTTT. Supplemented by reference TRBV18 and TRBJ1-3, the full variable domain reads NAGVMQNPRHLVRRRGQEARLRCSPMKGHSHVYWYRQLPEEGLKFMVYLQKENIIDESGMPKERFSAEFPKEGPSILRIQQVVRGDSAAYFCASSATGADSGNTIYFGEGSWLTVV.

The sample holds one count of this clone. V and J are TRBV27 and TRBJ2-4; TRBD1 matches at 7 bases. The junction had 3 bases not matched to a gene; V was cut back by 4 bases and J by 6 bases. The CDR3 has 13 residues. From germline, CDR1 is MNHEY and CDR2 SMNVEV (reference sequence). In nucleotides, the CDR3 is TGTGCCAGCAGTTCGGGACAGATAAACATTCAGTACTTC. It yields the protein CASSSGQINIQYF.

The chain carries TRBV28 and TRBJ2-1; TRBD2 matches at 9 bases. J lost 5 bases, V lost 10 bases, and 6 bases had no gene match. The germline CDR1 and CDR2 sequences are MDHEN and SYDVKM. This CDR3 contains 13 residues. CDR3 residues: CAIVAGAHNEQFF. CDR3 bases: TGTGCCATAGTAGCGGGAGCCCACAATGAGCAGTTCTTC.

CDR3 in DNA: TGTGCCAGCAGCCAAGAAGGCGGGTTTGCTGGAAACACCATATATTTT. Its protein product is CASSQEGGFAGNTIYF. The chain has TRBV14 and TRBJ1-3; the D is unclear. In germline, CDR1 is SGHDN, CDR2 FVKESK. There are 16 residues in the CDR3. The V gene lost 0 bases and the J gene lost 2 bases, with 11 bases spanning the gap.

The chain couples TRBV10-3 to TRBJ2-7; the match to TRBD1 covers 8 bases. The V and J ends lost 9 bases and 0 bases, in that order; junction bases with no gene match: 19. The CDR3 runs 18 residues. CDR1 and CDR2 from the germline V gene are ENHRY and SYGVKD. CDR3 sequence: CAIGVGSPGTGSSYEQYF. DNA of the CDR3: TGTGCCATAGGGGTGGGGAGCCCCGGGACAGGAAGCTCCTACGAGCAGTACTTC.

In DNA form, the CDR3 reads TGTGCCAGCAGCGTATCGACAGGGAGAACTGAAGCTTTCTTT. Amino acid sequence: CASSVSTGRTEAFF. The chain combines TRBV7-3 with TRBJ1-1; TRBD1 agrees at 7 bases. V gave up 5 bases and J gave up 5 bases; unmatched junction bases: 8. Germline V gives CDR1 SGHTA, CDR2 FQGTGA. The CDR3 spans 14 residues.

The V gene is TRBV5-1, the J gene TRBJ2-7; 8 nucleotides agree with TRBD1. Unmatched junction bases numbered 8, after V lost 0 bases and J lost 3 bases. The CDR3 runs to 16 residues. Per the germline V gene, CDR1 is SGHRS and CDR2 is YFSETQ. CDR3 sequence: CASSLGTGRGFYEQYF. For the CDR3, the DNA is TGCGCCAGCAGCTTGGGGACAGGGCGAGGCTTCTACGAGCAGTACTTC.

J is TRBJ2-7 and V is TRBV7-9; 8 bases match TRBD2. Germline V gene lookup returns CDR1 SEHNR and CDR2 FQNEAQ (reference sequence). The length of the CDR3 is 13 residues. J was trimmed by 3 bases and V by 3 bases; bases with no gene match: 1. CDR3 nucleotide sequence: TGTGCCAGCAGCTTTACTAGCGGCTACGAGCAGTACTTC. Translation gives CASSFTSGYEQYF.

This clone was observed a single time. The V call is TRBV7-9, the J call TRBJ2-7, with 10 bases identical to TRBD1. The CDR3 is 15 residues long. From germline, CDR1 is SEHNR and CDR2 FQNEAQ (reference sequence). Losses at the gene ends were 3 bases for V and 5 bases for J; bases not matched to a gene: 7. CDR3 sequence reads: CASSFTRDRGHEQYF. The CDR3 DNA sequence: TGTGCCAGCAGCTTCACCCGGGACAGGGGACACGAGCAGTACTTC.

The CDR3 DNA reads as TGCGCCAGCAGCCCCCTCCTAGCGGAGCCGACAGATACGCAGTATTTT. It encodes CASSPLLAEPTDTQYF. The J gene is TRBJ2-3, the V gene TRBV4-1, with 7 bases identical to TRBD2. Germline assignment: CDR1 MGHRA and CDR2 YSYEKL. The CDR3 has 16 residues. Trimming removed 4 bases from V and 3 bases from J; junction bases left unmatched: 10.

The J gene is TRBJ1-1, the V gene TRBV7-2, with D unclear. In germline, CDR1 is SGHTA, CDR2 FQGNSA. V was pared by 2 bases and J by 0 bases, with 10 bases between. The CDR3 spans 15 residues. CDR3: CASSLLRAVNTEAFF. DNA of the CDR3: TGTGCCAGCAGCTTACTCAGAGCGGTGAACACTGAAGCTTTCTTT.

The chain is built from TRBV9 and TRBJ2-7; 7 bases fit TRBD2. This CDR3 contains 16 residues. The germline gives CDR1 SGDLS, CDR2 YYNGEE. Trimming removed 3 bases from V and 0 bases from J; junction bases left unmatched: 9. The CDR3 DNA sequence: TGTGCCAGCAGCGCCGGGGGGAGATCCGGCTCCTACGAGCAGTACTTC. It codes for CASSAGGRSGSYEQYF.

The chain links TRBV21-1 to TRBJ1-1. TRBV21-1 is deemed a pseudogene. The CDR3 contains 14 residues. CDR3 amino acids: CASSSAGRDTEAFF. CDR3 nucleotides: TGTGCCAGCAGCAGTGCAGGGAGGGACACTGAAGCTTTCTTT.

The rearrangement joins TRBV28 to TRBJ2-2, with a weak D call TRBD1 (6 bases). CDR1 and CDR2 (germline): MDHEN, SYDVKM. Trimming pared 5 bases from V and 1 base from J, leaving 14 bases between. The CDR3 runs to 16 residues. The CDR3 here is CASSPTWDKNTGELFF. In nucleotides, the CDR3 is TGTGCCAGCAGTCCGACCTGGGACAAGAACACCGGGGAGCTGTTTTTT.

The CDR3 protein is CASSIRTFREQFF. The CDR3 region has the DNA TGTGCCAGCAGTATACGGACATTTCGGGAGCAGTTCTTC. The V and J genes are TRBV27 and TRBJ2-1; D possibly corresponds to TRBD1 (5 bases). The V and J ends lost 5 bases and 10 bases respectively, with 15 bases between them. CDR1 MNHEY and CDR2 SMNVEV come from the germline V gene (reference sequence). This CDR3 is built from 13 residues.

CDR3 sequence reads: CASSLGGSGNTIYF. The CDR3 bases are TGTGCCAGCAGCTTGGGGGGGTCGGGAAACACCATATATTTT. The chain employs TRBV7-3 and TRBJ1-3; D is possibly TRBD1 (5 bases). The V gene's germline CDR1 is SGHTA and CDR2 FQGTGA. Trimming removed 3 bases from V and 4 bases from J, with 10 bases in between. This CDR3 is 14 amino acids long.

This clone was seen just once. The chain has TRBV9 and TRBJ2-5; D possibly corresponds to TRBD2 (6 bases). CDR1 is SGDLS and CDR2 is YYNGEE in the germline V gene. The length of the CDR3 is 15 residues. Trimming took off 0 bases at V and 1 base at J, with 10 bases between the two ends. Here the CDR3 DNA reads TGTGCCAGCAGCGTAGGGAGGGACTCCCAAGAGACCCAGTACTTC. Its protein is CASSVGRDSQETQYF. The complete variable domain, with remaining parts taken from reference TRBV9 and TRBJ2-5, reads DSGVTQTPKHLITATGQRVTLRCSPRSGDLSVYWYQQSLDQGLQFLIQYYNGEERAKGNILERFSAQQFPDLHSELNLSSLELGDSALYFCASSVGRDSQETQYFGPGTRLLVL.

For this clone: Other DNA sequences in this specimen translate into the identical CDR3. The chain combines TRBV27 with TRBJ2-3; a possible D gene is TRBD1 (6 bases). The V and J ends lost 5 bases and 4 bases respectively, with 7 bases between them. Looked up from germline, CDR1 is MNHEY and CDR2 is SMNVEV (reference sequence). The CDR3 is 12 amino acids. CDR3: CASSPGADTQYF. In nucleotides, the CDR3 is TGTGCCAGCAGTCCAGGGGCAGATACGCAGTATTTT.

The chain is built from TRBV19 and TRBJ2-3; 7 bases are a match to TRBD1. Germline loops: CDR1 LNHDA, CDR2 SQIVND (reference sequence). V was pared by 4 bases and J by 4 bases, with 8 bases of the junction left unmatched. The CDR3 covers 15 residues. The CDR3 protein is CASSRGQKAADTQYF. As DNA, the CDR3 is TGTGCCAGTAGTAGGGGACAGAAGGCGGCAGATACGCAGTATTTT. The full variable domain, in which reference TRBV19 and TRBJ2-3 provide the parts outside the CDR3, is DGGITQSPKYLFRKEGQNVTLSCEQNLNHDAMYWYRQDPGQGLRLIYYSQIVNDFQKGDIAEGYSVSREKKESFPLTVTSAQKNPTAFYLCASSRGQKAADTQYFGPGTRLTVL.

The CDR3 protein is CASSQRAGLSAADTQYF. For the CDR3, the DNA is TGTGCCAGCAGCCAGAGGGCGGGACTCAGCGCAGCAGATACGCAGTATTTT. The rearrangement joins TRBV7-9 to TRBJ2-3; possibly TRBD2 for D (6 bases). The germline gives CDR1 SEHNR, CDR2 FQNEAQ (reference sequence). This CDR3 has 17 residues. The V end lost 5 bases, the J end lost 4 bases, and 22 bases lay between the germline ends.

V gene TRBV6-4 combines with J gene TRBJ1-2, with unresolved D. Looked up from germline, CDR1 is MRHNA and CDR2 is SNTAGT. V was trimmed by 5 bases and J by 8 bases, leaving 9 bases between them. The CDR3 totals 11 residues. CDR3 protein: CASSIRTGYTF. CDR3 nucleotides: TGTGCCAGCAGTATCAGAACCGGCTACACCTTC.

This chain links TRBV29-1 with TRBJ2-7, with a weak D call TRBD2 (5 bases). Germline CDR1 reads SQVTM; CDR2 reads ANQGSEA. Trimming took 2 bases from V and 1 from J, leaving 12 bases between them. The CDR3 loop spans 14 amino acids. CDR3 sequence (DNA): TGCAGCGTTGAAAAACTAGATGGATCCTACGAGCAGTACTTC. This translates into CSVEKLDGSYEQYF.

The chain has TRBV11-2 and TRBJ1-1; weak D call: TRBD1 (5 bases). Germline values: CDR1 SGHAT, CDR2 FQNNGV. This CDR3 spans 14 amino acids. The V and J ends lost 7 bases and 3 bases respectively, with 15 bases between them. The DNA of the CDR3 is TGTGCCAGCACCCGCCGGGAGGGGTACACTGAAGCTTTCTTT. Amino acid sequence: CASTRREGYTEAFF.

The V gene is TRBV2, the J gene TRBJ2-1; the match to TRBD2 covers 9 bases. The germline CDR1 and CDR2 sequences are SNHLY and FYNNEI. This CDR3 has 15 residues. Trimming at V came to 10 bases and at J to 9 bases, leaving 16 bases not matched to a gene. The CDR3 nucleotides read TGTGCCACCGGAGGCAGGGGCGGGAGGGCCACTGAGCAGTTCTTC. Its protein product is CATGGRGGRATEQFF.